The TCR beta chain under discussion was sequenced for a study of CD8+ T cells in alopecia areata listed by TCRdb under 2018. Context from the whole study: The treated patients, all with moderate-to-severe alopecia areata, were enrolled in an open-label pilot trial of oral tofacitinib given at 5 to 10 mg twice daily. To study T cell clonal expansion in alopecia areata, the researchers applied high-throughput TCRbeta sequencing to both the C3H/HeJ mouse model and human patients. The RNA source kit depended on sample type: the PAXgene miRNA kit for fixed scalp, the miRNeasy kit for PBMCs, and the RNeasy kit for mouse skin. Clonality in the scalp was compared among normal scalp (n=4), patchy alopecia areata scalp (n=8), and alopecia totalis/universalis scalp (n=8). Biopsies were taken from tofacitinib-treated patients at baseline and at 4 and 24 weeks of treatment, and a later scalp biopsy was taken in several of the tofacitinib-treated patients. Tofacitinib was administered for 6 to 18 months, and 6 months of follow-up off drug were then conducted to assess delayed response and recurrence. Amplification of TCRbeta CDR3 regions was done by immunoSEQ multiplex PCR using 35 Vbeta forward primers and 13 Jbeta reverse primers. In humans, TCRbeta sequencing was performed on scalp tissue and on sorted CD4+ and CD8+ peripheral blood T cells from healthy controls and from patients with patchy or totalis/universalis alopecia areata. Study-wide findings and limitations: Higher clonality and more expanded CD8+ clones were observed in lesional scalp than in normal scalp, particularly in alopecia totalis/universalis, a finding suggestive of antigenic drive. Compared with mice, TCR sequences shared between patients were less clear, possibly partly because of HLA diversity across the patient population. Scalp TCR repertoire analysis is complicated because resident alphabeta T cells in normal human skin are also sequenced, whereas mouse skin is dominated by gammadelta T cells.

The sample's time point label is to be understood as: baseline before oral tofacitinib. Peripheral blood and lesional scalp punch biopsies were obtained from patients with alopecia areata. PBMCs were separated by density centrifugation and stained for CD3, CD4 and CD8, after which CD4+ and CD8+ T cells were sorted on a FACSAria. The protocol used for the library was the immunoSEQ multiplex PCR assay. RNA was extracted from all samples and reverse transcribed into cDNA as template for TCR sequencing. First-strand cDNA was synthesized using SuperScript III with a 2:1 mix of oligo-dT and random hexamers. A synthetic immune receptor repertoire was used to gauge amplification bias, and whatever bias remained was removed computationally. Per the authors' processing: Raw reads were preprocessed to remove errors, and CDR3 was defined by IMGT conventions from the conserved cysteine to phenylalanine. Clonality was calculated as 1 minus Shannon entropy normalized by log2 of the number of productive unique TCRs. Whether scalp clones were CD4 or CD8 was inferred by matching scalp TCRbeta sequences against CD4 and CD8 repertoires sorted from blood. As stored in TCRdb, this immuneACCESS dataset retains in-frame rearrangements with V and J assigned. A fraction of the clones does not appear; measured against another copy, unresolved V genes explain less than half of the discrepancy, and the remainder lacks a known reason. V and J calls and clone size follow that table, whereas D and trimming were derived from the DNA. The sample includes 200,000 or so clones, with roughly 57% observed a single time. 0.45% of the sample is held by the ten biggest clonotypes.

On this clone: The antigen this receptor binds is unknown. Base-call qualities are not available, and no considerably larger clone is one nucleotide away.

The sequence was collected from a human donor with alopecia areata. The starting material was CD4+ T cells sorted from blood, obtained at week 0.

CDR3 loop: CASMYQRGTGELFF. Read as DNA, the sequence is TGTGCCAGCATGTACCAGCGGGGCACCGGGGAGCTGTTTTTT. This sequence uses TRBV2 and TRBJ2-2, and TRBD2 aligns with 7 junction nucleotides. Ends trimmed: V by 7 bases, J by 4 bases; bases unmatched to a gene: 6. In the germline V gene, CDR1 corresponds to SNHLY and CDR2 to FYNNEI. The CDR3, cysteine through phenylalanine, is 14 amino acids long. Only the CDR3 region is kept as DNA, spanning 42 bases read in frame from base 1.